This is a list of T cell receptor beta chains from one sample in a study of vaccination effects on CD4 cells after COVID-19. Generated by immunoSEQ multiplex PCR, the TCRdb table keeps only in-frame clones and is missing some. The data show 20,000 to 25,000 clones, with about 65% seen just once and roughly a tenth held by the top ten. Their antigen targets remain unknown. Source: CD4+ T cells from PBMCs cultured with HCoV-NL63 spike peptides, taken before COVID-19 vaccination. The origin of the receptors is a human donor who received a COVID-19 vaccine. Both conserved end residues are part of each CDR3. The D gene is left open where the match is weak. Clone size, where shown, is once, few, many, or a class for clones that have expanded.

clone_size,d_call,j_call,v_call,cdr3_nt,cdr3_aa
-,TRBD2,TRBJ2-5,TRBV19,TGTGCCAGTAGTATGAGCTCGGGGGGAAGAATTGTGACCCAGTACTTC,CASSMSSGGRIVTQYF
-,-,TRBJ2-5,TRBV15,TGTGCCACCAGCAGAAGCGGGACAGGCGGTGGAGAGACCCAGTACTTC,CATSRSGTGGGETQYF
-,TRBD1,TRBJ1-2,TRBV6-5,TGTGCCAGCAGTTATTCGAGGACAGGGGGAAACTATGGCTACACCTTC,CASSYSRTGGNYGYTF
-,-,TRBJ1-3,TRBV3-1/TRBV3-2,TGTGCCAGCAGGGGTACAGGGAGAAGTTCTGGAAACACCATATATTTT,CASRGTGRSSGNTIYF
-,TRBD1,TRBJ2-3,TRBV5-8,TGTGCCAGCAGCCGGACAGGCCGAGTGGAAGATACGCAGTATTTT,CASSRTGRVEDTQYF
-,TRBD1,TRBJ1-5,TRBV19,TGTGCCAGTAAGCAGGGGGGTCTTAGCAATCAGCCCCAGCATTTT,CASKQGGLSNQPQHF
few,-,TRBJ2-1,TRBV7-7,TGTGCCAGCAGCCCGGACAGAGGAAATTACAATGAGCAGTTCTTC,CASSPDRGNYNEQFF
once,-,TRBJ1-2,TRBV5-3,TGTGCCAGAAGCTTGGGGGGGTACTCCTATGGCTACACCTTC,CARSLGGYSYGYTF
-,TRBD1,TRBJ1-6,TRBV19,TGTGCCAGTAGTATATTCACAGGGGGAGATAATTCACCCCTCCACTTT,CASSIFTGGDNSPLHF
-,TRBD1,TRBJ2-2,TRBV10-1,TGCGCCAGCAGGGGACAGATGAACACCGGGGAGCTGTTTTTT,CASRGQMNTGELFF
-,TRBD2,TRBJ2-5,TRBV10-1,TGCGCCAGCAGCAGAGCGGGGGCTGTGCAAGAGACCCAGTACTTC,CASSRAGAVQETQYF
once,-,TRBJ2-7,TRBV3-1/TRBV3-2,TGTGCCAGCAGCCAGGTACTAGCCGACGAGCAGTACTTC,CASSQVLADEQYF
-,-,TRBJ1-1,TRBV18,TGTGCCAGCTCACCACCTAGTATACCGAACACTGAAGCTTTCTTT,CASSPPSIPNTEAFF
few,-,TRBJ1-1,TRBV24-1,TGTGCCACCAGTGATTGGGAAACTGAAGCTTTCTTT,CATSDWETEAFF
medium-sized,-,TRBJ2-3,TRBV7-8,TGTGCCAGCAGCCAAAGTGAGCTCTCCGTCGAGGGGCGGTATTTT,CASSQSELSVEGRYF
few,-,TRBJ1-2,TRBV4-1,TGCGCCAGCAGCCAGACCCCCAATGGACTTTTGCACACCTTC,CASSQTPNGLLHTF
few,TRBD2,TRBJ2-7,TRBV2,TGTGCCAGCGACGGGAGGACCGATTACGAGCAGTACTTC,CASDGRTDYEQYF
few,-,TRBJ1-2,TRBV7-9,TGTGCCAGCAGCTTTGGGCAGGGGATTGGTGGCTACACCTTC,CASSFGQGIGGYTF
once,TRBD1,TRBJ2-7,TRBV2,TGTGCCAGCAGTGAACTAGGACAGGGTAGTTCCGAGCAGTACTTC,CASSELGQGSSEQYF
-,TRBD1,TRBJ2-7,TRBV7-9,TGTGCCACAGGACAGGGGGGTTACGAGCAGTACTTC,CATGQGGYEQYF
-,TRBD1,TRBJ1-2,TRBV9,TGTGCCAGCAGCGGGACAGGCCGCTTCAGTGGCTACACCTTC,CASSGTGRFSGYTF
-,-,TRBJ1-4,TRBV24-1,TGTGCCACCAGTGATTTGTTGGGACACCTGTTTTTT,CATSDLLGHLFF
few,-,TRBJ1-5,TRBV3-1/TRBV3-2,TGTGCCAGCAGCCCCGTGGGGGGGCTCGATCAGCCCCAGCATTTT,CASSPVGGLDQPQHF
few,-,TRBJ2-5,TRBV12-3/TRBV12-4,TGTGCCAGCAGGTTGGGGCGGTTCGAGACCCAGTACTTC,CASRLGRFETQYF
-,TRBD1,TRBJ1-4,TRBV5-4,TGTGCCAGCACCGACAGGGGGGTAGATGAAAAACTGTTTTTT,CASTDRGVDEKLFF